What follows are 32 T cell receptor beta chains derived from one specimen sequenced in a study of blood T cell repertoires in COVID-19. TCRdb's copy holds only in-frame clones and misses some; the assay was immunoSEQ multiplex PCR. The table records some 190,000 clones, 82% of them present only once. Sequencing input: peripheral blood. All receptors come from a woman of 80 years or more with active or convalescent COVID-19.

J is TRBJ2-7 and V is TRBV6-5; 8 nucleotides agree with TRBD2. This CDR3 has 15 residues. Germline CDR1 MNHEY, CDR2 SVGAGI. Trimming at V came to 2 bases and at J to 3 bases, leaving 6 bases not matched to a gene. In DNA, the CDR3 is TGTGCCAGCAGTTACGCGCGGGAGGTTAACTACGAGCAGTACTTC. Translated: CASSYAREVNYEQYF.

J is TRBJ1-3 and V is TRBV5-1, with a possible D match to TRBD1 (5 bases). The germline V gene encodes CDR1 SGHRS and CDR2 YFSETQ. This CDR3 is built from 14 residues. Trimming removed 0 bases from V and 4 bases from J, with 8 bases in between. This chain's CDR3 is CASSLGQSGNTIYF. The CDR3 nucleotides are TGCGCCAGCAGCTTGGGACAGTCCGGAAACACCATATATTTT.

V is TRBV5-1 and J is TRBJ2-3, with a possible D match to TRBD1 (5 bases). The CDR3 totals 15 residues. CDR1 and CDR2 from the germline V gene are SGHRS and YFSETQ. The germline V and J ends were trimmed by 0 bases and 2 bases, with 10 bases remaining between them. CDR3 residues: CASSLGGRLTDTQYF. Here the CDR3 DNA reads TGCGCCAGCAGCTTGGGGGGCAGGCTCACAGATACGCAGTATTTT.

The rearrangement links TRBV10-3 to TRBJ2-1; D is unresolved. Looked up from germline, CDR1 is ENHRY and CDR2 is SYGVKD. The CDR3 has 14 residues. Trimming took off 3 bases at V and 3 bases at J, with 9 bases between the two ends. CDR3 DNA: TGTGCCATCAGTGAACAGATACTCTACAATGAGCAGTTCTTC. The encoded protein is CAISEQILYNEQFF.

The V gene is TRBV30, the J gene TRBJ1-2; 7 bases are shared with TRBD1. The CDR3 has 13 amino acids. Trimming removed 2 bases from V and 4 bases from J; junction bases left unmatched: 4. Per germline, CDR1 GTSNPN and CDR2 SVGIG (reference sequence). The CDR3 DNA follows: TGTGCCTGGAGTAAGGGACAGCTCTATGGCTACACCTTC. Amino acids: CAWSKGQLYGYTF.

V is TRBV30 and J is TRBJ1-5; D is undetermined. Trimming shortened V by 2 bases and J by 1 base, and 6 bases separated the two germline ends. The CDR3 is made up of 13 amino acids. Looked up from germline, CDR1 is GTSNPN and CDR2 is SVGIG (reference sequence). As DNA, the CDR3 is TGTGCCTGGAGTTTTCGGAGCAATCAGCCCCAGCATTTT. It encodes CAWSFRSNQPQHF.

The V and J genes are TRBV5-5 and TRBJ2-2, with TRBD1 identical over 8 bases. This CDR3 is built from 16 residues. Germline V gives CDR1 SGHKS, CDR2 YYEKEE (reference sequence). Trimming took 2 bases from V and 3 from J; bases not matched to a gene: 6. The CDR3 sequence: CASSFFQGADTGELFF. CDR3 bases: TGTGCCAGCAGCTTCTTCCAGGGGGCGGACACCGGGGAGCTGTTTTTT. The complete variable domain, with remaining parts taken from reference TRBV5-5 and TRBJ2-2, reads DAGVTQSPTHLIKTRGQQVTLRCSPISGHKSVSWYQQVLGQGPQFIFQYYEKEERGRGNFPDRFSARQFPNYSSELNVNALLLGDSALYLCASSFFQGADTGELFFGEGSRLTVL.

There are a few counts of this clone. The V gene is TRBV5-6, the J gene TRBJ1-5, with D uncertain. Trimming took 1 base from V and 4 from J, leaving 15 bases between them. The CDR3 loop spans 16 amino acids. Germline-derived CDR1 and CDR2 are SGHDT and YYEEEE. The CDR3 region is CASSLSAGLGNQPQHF. CDR3 nucleotides: TGTGCCAGCAGCTTGTCGGCGGGGTTAGGTAATCAGCCCCAGCATTTT.

The chain recombines TRBV2 with TRBJ1-6; 11 bases match TRBD1. Trimming removed 4 bases from V and 8 bases from J; junction bases left unmatched: 4. This CDR3 is built from 15 residues. CDR1 is SNHLY and CDR2 is FYNNEI in the germline V gene. The CDR3 is CASSGDRGSHSPLHF. The CDR3 nucleotides read TGTGCCAGCAGTGGGGACAGGGGGTCCCATTCACCCCTCCACTTT.

The gene calls are TRBV12-3 or TRBV12-4 and TRBJ2-5, with D uncertain. Trimming pared 1 base from V and 5 bases from J, leaving 8 bases between. The CDR3 totals 13 residues. CDR3 DNA: TGTGCCAGCAGTTTAGGGGCATGGGAGACCCAGTACTTC. This sequence encodes CASSLGAWETQYF.

This chain connects TRBV9 to TRBJ1-2; maybe TRBD1 (5 bases). Germline V CDR1 and CDR2: SGDLS, YYNGEE. The CDR3 runs 15 residues. V was trimmed by 4 bases and J by 2 bases, leaving 15 bases between them. The CDR3 DNA reads as TGTGCCAGCAGCCCGGGACTGATGATAAACTATGGCTACACCTTC. Amino acid sequence: CASSPGLMINYGYTF. Variable domain in full (rest from reference TRBV9 and TRBJ1-2): DSGVTQTPKHLITATGQRVTLRCSPRSGDLSVYWYQQSLDQGLQFLIQYYNGEERAKGNILERFSAQQFPDLHSELNLSSLELGDSALYFCASSPGLMINYGYTFGSGTRLTVV.

The V gene is TRBV5-1, the J gene TRBJ2-5; 13 positions match TRBD2. Germline CDR1 and CDR2: SGHRS and YFSETQ. V was clipped by 4 bases and J by 4 bases; unmatched bases: 7. The CDR3 totals 16 residues. CDR3 amino acids: CASSRGLAGEGETQYF. Here the CDR3 DNA reads TGCGCCAGCAGCCGTGGACTAGCGGGAGAGGGAGAGACCCAGTACTTC.

V usage is TRBV5-6 and J usage is TRBJ1-2; D is uncertain. This CDR3 is 15 amino acids long. Germline V gene data show CDR1 as SGHDT and CDR2 as YYEEEE. Trimming cost V 1 base and J 0 bases, with 10 bases left between them. CDR3 in DNA: TGTGCCAGCAGCTTGTCTGCGCTTACTAACTATGGCTACACCTTC. Its protein is CASSLSALTNYGYTF.

This clone was seen many times. CDR3 sequence: CASRGQATGNTIYF. The CDR3 DNA reads TGTGCCAGCAGGGGACAGGCCACTGGAAACACCATATATTTT. V and J are TRBV2 and TRBJ1-3, with TRBD1 identical over 8 bases. Trimming removed 6 bases from V and 2 bases from J; junction bases left unmatched: 3. The CDR3 extends over 14 amino acids. CDR1 and CDR2 from the germline V gene are SNHLY and FYNNEI.

The rearrangement joins TRBV15 to TRBJ1-2; 9 bases match TRBD1. Germline trimming cut 4 bases from V and 7 bases from J; bases unmatched to any gene: 10. The CDR3 sequence is 15 residues long. Per germline, CDR1 LNHNV and CDR2 YYDKDF (reference sequence). CDR3 sequence reads: CATSTTGGAWVGYTF. The CDR3 nucleotides are TGTGCCACCAGCACCACAGGGGGCGCCTGGGTTGGCTACACCTTC.

The V call is TRBV15, the J call TRBJ2-7, with 7 bases matching TRBD2. J lost 5 bases, V lost 3 bases, and 13 bases had no gene match. This CDR3 region has 16 residues. Germline CDR1 and CDR2: LNHNV and YYDKDF (reference sequence). The CDR3 loop reads CATSRESAGVFHEQYF. The DNA of the CDR3 is TGTGCCACCAGCAGGGAATCGGCGGGAGTTTTCCACGAGCAGTACTTC.

The rearrangement uses TRBV21-1 and TRBJ2-5; TRBD1 reflects the table's D call only, with no check against the DNA. TRBV21-1 is a listed pseudogene. This CDR3 spans 17 amino acids. The chain's CDR3 is CASSYFFGTKYQETQYF. CDR3 nucleotide sequence: TGTGCCAGCAGCTATTTTTTCGGGACAAAGTACCAAGAGACCCAGTACTTC.

The genes are TRBV16 and TRBJ2-1, with 9 bases fitting TRBD2. The CDR3 sequence is 16 residues long. V lost 5 bases and J lost 0; bases outside the gene matches: 5. CDR1 KGHSY and CDR2 FQNENV come from the germline V gene. In DNA, the CDR3 is TGTGCCAGCAGCGGCCTAGCGGGACGCTCCTACAATGAGCAGTTCTTC. Translated: CASSGLAGRSYNEQFF. Variable domain in full (rest from reference TRBV16 and TRBJ2-1): GEEVAQTPKHLVRGEGQKAKLYCAPIKGHSYVFWYQQVLKNEFKFLISFQNENVFDETGMPKERFSAKCLPNSPCSLEIQATKLEDSAVYFCASSGLAGRSYNEQFFGPGTRLTVL.

V gene TRBV7-2 combines with J gene TRBJ1-3; no clear D. The CDR3 contains 16 residues. Germline CDR1 SGHTA, CDR2 FQGNSA. V lost 0 bases to trimming and J lost 4 bases, with 13 bases between them. CDR3 nucleotides: TGTGCCAGCAGCTTAGCGAATGTAGGAGGGGGAAACACCATATATTTT. It encodes CASSLANVGGGNTIYF.

This chain links TRBV7-3 with TRBJ2-3, with D perhaps TRBD2 (5 bases). The germline gives CDR1 SGHTA, CDR2 FQGTGA. Trimming took off 2 bases at V and 1 base at J, with 13 bases between the two ends. This CDR3 has 16 amino acids. DNA for the CDR3: TGTGCCAGCAGCTTAGGGCGGGCTCACGGCACAGATACGCAGTATTTT. This sequence encodes CASSLGRAHGTDTQYF. Full variable domain (rest looked up from reference TRBV7-3 and TRBJ2-3): GAGVSQTPSNKVTEKGKYVELRCDPISGHTALYWYRQSLGQGPEFLIYFQGTGAADDSGLPNDRFFAVRPEGSVSTLKIQRTERGDSAVYLCASSLGRAHGTDTQYFGPGTRLTVL.

The V and J genes are TRBV6-5 and TRBJ2-2; 11 nucleotides align to TRBD1. This CDR3 region has 15 residues. The germline gives CDR1 MNHEY, CDR2 SVGAGI. V was pared by 10 bases and J by 6 bases, with 10 bases of the junction left unmatched. The CDR3 loop reads CATLRTGGAAGELFF. The CDR3 DNA reads as TGTGCCACCCTTAGGACAGGGGGCGCAGCCGGGGAGCTGTTTTTT.

In its sample, this clone was seen a few times. The chain uses TRBV12-3 or TRBV12-4 and TRBJ1-1; D remains ambiguous. Between the trimmed V and J ends, which lost 7 bases and 8 bases, there was a span of 17 bases. This CDR3 has 13 amino acids. The CDR3 bases are TGTGCCAGCACCCTCGGGGATCTCCGCGAAGCTTTCTTT. Translating it yields CASTLGDLREAFF.

The rearrangement uses TRBV7-9 and TRBJ2-1, with 7 bases identical to TRBD2. There are 14 residues in the CDR3. The V and J ends lost 3 bases and 6 bases, in that order; junction bases with no gene match: 5. The germline CDR1 and CDR2 sequences are SEHNR and FQNEAQ (reference sequence). The CDR3 sequence: CASSFGRGGNEQFF. Written as DNA, the CDR3 is TGTGCCAGCAGCTTTGGGAGGGGAGGCAATGAGCAGTTCTTC.

The chain combines TRBV29-1 with TRBJ2-5, with TRBD1 matching 8 bases. The CDR3 has 13 residues. J gave up 6 bases and V 4 bases, and 7 bases lay outside the gene matches. Germline CDR1 reads SQVTM; CDR2 reads ANQGSEA. In DNA, the CDR3 is TGCAGCGTTGCACAGGGGGGCGCGAAGACCCAGTACTTC. Its protein is CSVAQGGAKTQYF.

This CDR3 is CASMGGPNGELFF. DNA of the CDR3: TGTGCCAGCATGGGGGGGCCTAACGGGGAGCTGTTTTTT. The rearrangement uses TRBV2 and TRBJ2-2; TRBD2 might be the D (7 bases). V was pared by 7 bases and J by 7 bases, with 13 bases between. Germline V CDR1 and CDR2: SNHLY, FYNNEI. The CDR3 extends over 13 amino acids.

This clone was seen just once. The J gene is TRBJ2-7, the V gene TRBV30, with D possibly being TRBD1 (5 bases). In germline, CDR1 is GTSNPN, CDR2 SVGIG (reference sequence). V was trimmed by 3 bases and J by 4 bases, leaving 16 bases between them. The CDR3 loop spans 14 amino acids. The CDR3, as DNA: TGTGCCTGGAGGCCCTCAGGACACCTTTACGAGCAGTACTTC. Residues: CAWRPSGHLYEQYF. Variable domain in full (rest from reference TRBV30 and TRBJ2-7): SQTIHQWPATLVQPVGSPLSLECTVEGTSNPNLYWYRQAAGRGLQLLFYSVGIGQISSEVPQNLSASRPQDRQFILSSKKLLLSDSGFYLCAWRPSGHLYEQYFGPGTRLTVT.

The V and J genes are TRBV28 and TRBJ2-4, with D possibly matching TRBD1 (7 bases). The CDR3 contains 16 residues. Trimming took 9 bases from V and 9 from J, leaving 27 bases between them. Germline-derived CDR1 and CDR2 are MDHEN and SYDVKM. DNA for the CDR3: TGTGCCAGTAACCGGGGGACAGTCGAGATTCGGGGCATTCAGTACTTC. It yields the protein CASNRGTVEIRGIQYF.

The gene calls are TRBV11-3 and TRBJ2-2; D not resolved. Germline CDR1 and CDR2: SGHNT and YENEEA. The germline V and J ends were trimmed by 2 bases and 6 bases, with 7 bases remaining between them. CDR3 size: 13 residues. CDR3 DNA: TGTGCCAGCAGCTTAAGCTTTTCCGGGGAGCTGTTTTTT. This translates into CASSLSFSGELFF.

This clone was found once. V gene TRBV6-1 combines with J gene TRBJ1-5; D may be TRBD1 (6 bases). V gave up 4 bases and J gave up 0 bases, with 13 bases separating them. This CDR3 has 16 residues. Looked up from germline, CDR1 is MNHNS and CDR2 is SASEGT. Written as DNA, the CDR3 is TGTGCCAGCAGTGGAAACAGGGCCTATAGCAATCAGCCCCAGCATTTT. This sequence encodes CASSGNRAYSNQPQHF.

The V and J genes are TRBV3-1 (or the pseudogene TRBV3-2) and TRBJ2-1; D is undetermined. CDR1 and CDR2 from the germline V gene are LGHDT and YNNKEL (reference sequence). The V end lost 4 bases, the J end lost 7 bases, and 8 bases lay between the germline ends. This CDR3 contains 12 residues. CDR3 residues: CASSLQQNEQFF. As DNA, the CDR3 is TGTGCCAGCAGCCTACAGCAAAATGAGCAGTTCTTC.

CDR3 sequence reads: CASTQRSTDEAFF. The CDR3 DNA reads TGTGCCAGCACCCAGAGAAGTACAGATGAAGCTTTCTTT. The chain is built from TRBV7-9 and TRBJ1-1; D remains unclear. Germline CDR1 and CDR2: SEHNR and FQNEAQ (reference sequence). The CDR3 sequence is 13 residues long. The germline V and J ends were trimmed by 7 bases and 7 bases, with 16 bases remaining between them.

V usage is TRBV20-1 and J usage is TRBJ2-7; 7 bases align to TRBD1. Germline CDR1 DFQATT, CDR2 SNEGSKA (reference sequence). The CDR3 loop spans 15 amino acids. Unmatched junction bases numbered 14, after V lost 3 bases and J lost 6 bases. The DNA of the CDR3 is TGCAGTGCTAGTGTTGACAGGGTAGTCTCTCCCGAGCAGTACTTC. Translated, it gives CSASVDRVVSPEQYF.